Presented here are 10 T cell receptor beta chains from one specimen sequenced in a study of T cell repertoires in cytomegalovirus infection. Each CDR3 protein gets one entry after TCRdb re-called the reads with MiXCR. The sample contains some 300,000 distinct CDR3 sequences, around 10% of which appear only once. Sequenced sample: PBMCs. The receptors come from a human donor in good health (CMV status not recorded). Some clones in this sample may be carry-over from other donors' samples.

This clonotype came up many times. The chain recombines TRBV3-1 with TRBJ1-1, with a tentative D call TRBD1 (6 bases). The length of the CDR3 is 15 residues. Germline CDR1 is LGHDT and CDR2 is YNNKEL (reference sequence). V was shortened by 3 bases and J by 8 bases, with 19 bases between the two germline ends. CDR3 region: CASSHPPAGQTEAFF. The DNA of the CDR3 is TGTGCCAGCAGCCATCCACCTGCGGGACAAACAGAAGCTTTCTTT. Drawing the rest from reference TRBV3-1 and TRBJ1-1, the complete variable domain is DTAVSQTPKYLVTQMGNDKSIKCEQNLGHDTMYWYKQDSKKFLKIMFSYNNKELIINETVPNRFSPKSPDKAHLNLHINSLELGDSAVYFCASSHPPAGQTEAFFGQGTRLTVV.

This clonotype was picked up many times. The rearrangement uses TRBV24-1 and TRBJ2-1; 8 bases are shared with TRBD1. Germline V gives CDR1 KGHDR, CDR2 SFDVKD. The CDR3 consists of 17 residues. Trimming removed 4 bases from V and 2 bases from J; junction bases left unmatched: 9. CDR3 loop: CATSEASGGRTYNEQFF. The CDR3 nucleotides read TGTGCCACCAGTGAGGCATCAGGGGGCCGAACCTACAATGAGCAGTTCTTC.

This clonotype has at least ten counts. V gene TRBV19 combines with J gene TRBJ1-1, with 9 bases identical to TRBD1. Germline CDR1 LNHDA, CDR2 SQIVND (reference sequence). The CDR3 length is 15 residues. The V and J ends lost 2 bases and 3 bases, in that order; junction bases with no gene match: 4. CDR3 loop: CASSITGGADTEAFF. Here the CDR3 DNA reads TGTGCCAGTAGTATAACAGGGGGCGCAGACACTGAAGCTTTCTTT.

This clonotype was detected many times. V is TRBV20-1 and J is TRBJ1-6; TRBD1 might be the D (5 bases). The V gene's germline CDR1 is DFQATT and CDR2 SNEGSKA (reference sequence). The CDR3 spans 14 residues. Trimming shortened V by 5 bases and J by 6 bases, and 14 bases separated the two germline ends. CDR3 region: CSASEKGLNSPLHF. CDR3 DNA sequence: TGCAGTGCTTCCGAGAAGGGGCTTAATTCACCCCTCCACTTT.

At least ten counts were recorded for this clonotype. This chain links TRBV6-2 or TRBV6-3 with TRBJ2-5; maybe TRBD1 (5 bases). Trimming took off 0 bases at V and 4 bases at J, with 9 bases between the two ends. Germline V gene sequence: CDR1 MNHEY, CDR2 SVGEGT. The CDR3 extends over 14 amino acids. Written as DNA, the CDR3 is TGTGCCAGCAGTTACTCGAAAGGGGCAGAGACCCAGTACTTC. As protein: CASSYSKGAETQYF.

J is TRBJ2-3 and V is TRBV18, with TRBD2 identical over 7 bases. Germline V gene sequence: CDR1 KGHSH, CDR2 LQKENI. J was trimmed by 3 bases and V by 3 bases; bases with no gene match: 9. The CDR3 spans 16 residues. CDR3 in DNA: TGTGCCAGCTCACCGCTGGCCGGCGGGGGAACAGATACGCAGTATTTT. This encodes CASSPLAGGGTDTQYF.

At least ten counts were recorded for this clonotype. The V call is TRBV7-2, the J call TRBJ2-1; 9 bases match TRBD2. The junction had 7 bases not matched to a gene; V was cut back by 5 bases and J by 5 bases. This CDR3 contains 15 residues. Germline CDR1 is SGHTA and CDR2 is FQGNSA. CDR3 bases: TGTGCCAGCAGCCTAAGCGGGGGGTCCCACAATGAGCAGTTCTTC. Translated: CASSLSGGSHNEQFF.

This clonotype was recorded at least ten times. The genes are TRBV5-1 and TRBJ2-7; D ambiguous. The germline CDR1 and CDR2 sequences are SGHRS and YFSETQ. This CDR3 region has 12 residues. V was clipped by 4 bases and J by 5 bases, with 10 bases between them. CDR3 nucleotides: TGCGCCAGCAGCCCTGACTTGGACGAGCAGTACGTC. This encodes CASSPDLDEQYV.

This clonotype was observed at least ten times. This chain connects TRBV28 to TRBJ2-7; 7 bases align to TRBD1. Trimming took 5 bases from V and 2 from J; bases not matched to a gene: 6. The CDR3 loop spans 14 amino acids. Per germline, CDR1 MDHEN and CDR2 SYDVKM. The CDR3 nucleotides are TGTGCCAGCAGTCGACAGGGCCTACCCTACGAGCAGTACGTC. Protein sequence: CASSRQGLPYEQYV.

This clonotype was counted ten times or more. The CDR3 nucleotides read TGTGCCATCAGCACATCGACAGGGGACCATGGCTACACCTTC. Its translation: CAISTSTGDHGYTF. The chain has TRBV10-3 and TRBJ1-2, with 8 bases aligning to TRBD1. The V segment lost 6 bases and the J segment 6 bases; nucleotides outside the gene matches: 9. CDR3 length: 14 amino acids. The germline gives CDR1 ENHRY, CDR2 SYGVKD.